The 6 T cell receptor beta chains below come from one sample, sequenced in a study of response to subunit inactivated influenza vaccine. TCRdb fed the RT-PCR reads into MiXCR, producing one record per CDR3 protein. The data show 530,000 or so distinct CDR3 sequences, roughly 27% seen once. The sample here was CD4+ T cells sorted from PBMCs, taken roughly 5 days after vaccination. These receptors came from a man between 50 and 59 years old who received an inactivated influenza vaccine.

V and J are TRBV28 and TRBJ2-7; D not certain. The CDR3 extends over 12 amino acids. Per germline, CDR1 MDHEN and CDR2 SYDVKM. V lost 8 bases to trimming and J lost 7 bases, with 15 bases between them. CDR3 region: CASAGALLEQYF. The CDR3 region has the DNA TGTGCCAGCGCCGGAGCCCTCCTAGAGCAGTACTTC.

V gene TRBV7-2 combines with J gene TRBJ2-1, with unresolved D. From germline, CDR1 is SGHTA and CDR2 FQGNSA. V dropped 2 bases and J dropped 6 bases, with 11 bases sitting between them. The CDR3 runs to 14 residues. The CDR3 reads CASSLPPFGNEQFF. The DNA for the CDR3 is TGTGCCAGCAGCTTACCCCCCTTTGGCAATGAGCAGTTCTTC.

The chain has TRBV20-1 and TRBJ2-1; a weak D match, TRBD2 (6 bases). Trimming cost V 1 base and J 6 bases, with 13 bases left between them. The CDR3 has 14 amino acids. CDR1 is DFQATT, CDR2 SNEGSKA, per germline (reference sequence). The CDR3 protein is CSARVELAPNEQFF. DNA for the CDR3: TGCAGTGCTAGAGTTGAGCTAGCGCCCAATGAGCAGTTCTTC.

The chain couples TRBV3-1 to TRBJ2-5, with unresolved D. V gave up 1 base and J gave up 1 base, with 7 bases separating them. There are 14 residues in the CDR3. The germline gives CDR1 LGHDT, CDR2 YNNKEL (reference sequence). The CDR3 nucleotides read TGTGCCAGCAGCCAAGGTTGGCCCCAAGAGACCCAGTACTTC. Translation: CASSQGWPQETQYF.

This clonotype was observed a few times. The chain has TRBV20-1 and TRBJ1-2; no definite D call. Germline-derived CDR1 and CDR2 are DFQATT and SNEGSKA (reference sequence). V lost 7 bases and J lost 4, with 13 bases in between. There are 12 residues in the CDR3. CDR3 region: CSGSDGFYGYTF. DNA for the CDR3: TGCAGTGGGTCGGACGGATTCTATGGCTACACCTTC.

V usage is TRBV9 and J usage is TRBJ2-1; TRBD2 matches at 8 bases. The CDR3 length is 17 residues. V dropped 0 bases and J dropped 2; count of bases not matched to a gene: 7. Germline lookup yields CDR1 SGDLS and CDR2 YYNGEE. The CDR3 coding sequence is TGTGCCAGCAGCGTAGTACCGGGAGGGGGGGCCTACAATGAGCAGTTCTTC. This translates into CASSVVPGGGAYNEQFF.